The clone carrying this TCR beta chain was counted a few times. Its matching antigen is unknown. Other DNA sequences in this specimen translate into the identical CDR3. Sequencing was at deep level. Sequencing used immunoSEQ multiplex PCR; TCRdb keeps in-frame clones, though not all of them. The sample gives approximately 2.3 million clones, about 92% of which show up once; 0.35% to 0.45% is in the top ten. These data are taken from a study of shared clonotypes between healthy human individuals. Overall study results and limits: Memory subsets had estimated richness that was generally smaller than that of naive subsets.

This CDR3 is built from 15 residues. The V end was cut by 3 bases, the J end by 0 bases, with 9 bases between. Germline assignment: CDR1 LNHDA and CDR2 SQIVND (reference sequence). This receptor was identified in a man aged 18 to 30 in good health. Some clones in this sample may be carry-over from other donors' samples. The specimen sequenced was naive CD4+ T cells from PBMCs. Subset: CD45RA+ positively selected. The chain employs TRBV19 and TRBJ1-5; perhaps TRBD1 as D (6 bases). The CDR3 reads CASSIQGISNQPQHF. The DNA for the CDR3 is TGTGCCAGTAGTATCCAGGGGATTAGCAATCAGCCCCAGCATTTT.